The clone carrying this T cell receptor beta chain was observed a handful of times. Antigen unknown. The CDR3 consists of 14 residues. CDR1 is MNHEY and CDR2 is SVGAGI in the germline V gene. V lost 5 bases and J 5 bases, leaving 15 bases between the germline ends. The data belong to a study of cytomegalovirus exposure and HLA in healthy donors. Study-wide points: For cytomegalovirus status, the classifier reportedly gave diagnoses with high specificity and sensitivity. Rare TCR sequences predominated, though certain public TCRs were found in many donors. The authors listed roughly 150 TCR beta chains as cytomegalovirus-associated.

The repertoire was sequenced with immunoSEQ multiplex PCR; TCRdb's copy has only in-frame clones and lacks some. There are under 250,000 clones in the sample; about 81% occur only once, and 1% to 1.5% lies in the top ten. The donors were in the roughly 110-subject validation cohort; that cohort was separate from the roughly 660-subject first cohort. Sequencing was done on a sample of PBMCs. The chain carries TRBV6-5 and TRBJ1-2; D gene unclear. The receptor's source is a woman aged 30 to 39 in good health and CMV-seronegative. The CDR3 nucleotides are TGTGCCAGCAGTGCCACCGGGTCTCGGTATGGCTACACCTTC. It encodes CASSATGSRYGYTF.